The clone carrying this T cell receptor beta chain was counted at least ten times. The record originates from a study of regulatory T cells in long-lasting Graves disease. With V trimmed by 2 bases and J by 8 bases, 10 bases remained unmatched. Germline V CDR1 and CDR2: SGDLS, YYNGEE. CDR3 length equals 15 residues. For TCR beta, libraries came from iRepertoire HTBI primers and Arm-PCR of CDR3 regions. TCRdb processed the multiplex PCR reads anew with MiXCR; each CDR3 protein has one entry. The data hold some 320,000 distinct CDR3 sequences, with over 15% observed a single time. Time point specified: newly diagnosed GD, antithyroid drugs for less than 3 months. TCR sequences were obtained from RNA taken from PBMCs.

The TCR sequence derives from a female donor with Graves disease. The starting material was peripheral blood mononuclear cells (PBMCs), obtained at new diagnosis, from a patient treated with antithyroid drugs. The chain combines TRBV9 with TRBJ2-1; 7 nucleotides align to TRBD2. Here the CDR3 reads CASSVSSGISDEQFF. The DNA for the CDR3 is TGTGCCAGCAGCGTTTCCAGCGGGATCAGCGATGAGCAGTTCTTC.